What follows are 13 T cell receptor beta chains derived from one specimen sequenced in a study of blood T cell repertoires in COVID-19. Sequenced by immunoSEQ multiplex PCR; TCRdb stores in-frame clones only, minus some. The table includes 200,000 to 300,000 clones, about four fifths detected once. Sequenced input: peripheral blood. These receptors came from a woman aged 80 or over with COVID-19, enrolled during active disease.

This clone was seen a single time. V gene TRBV6-6 combines with J gene TRBJ1-2; 7 nucleotides align to TRBD1. The CDR3 sequence is 15 residues long. Trimming at V came to 5 bases and at J to 4 bases, leaving 10 bases not matched to a gene. Germline values: CDR1 MNHNY, CDR2 SVGAGI (reference sequence). The CDR3 region has the DNA TGTGCCAGCAGTCAACCCTACAGGGGACCCTATGGCTACACCTTC. It yields the protein CASSQPYRGPYGYTF.

The chain is built from TRBV6-5 and TRBJ1-1; 7 nucleotides match TRBD1. Looked up from germline, CDR1 is MNHEY and CDR2 is SVGAGI. The CDR3 length is 14 residues. After removal of 8 bases from V and 0 bases from J, the junction contained 6 bases not matched to a gene. The CDR3 sequence: CASGQGQLNTEAFF. The CDR3 DNA follows: TGTGCCAGCGGCCAGGGACAGCTGAACACTGAAGCTTTCTTT.

The chain recombines TRBV7-8 with TRBJ2-7; D is unresolved. Germline V gives CDR1 SGHVS, CDR2 FQNEAQ. The ends were cut back, 8 bases at V and 2 bases at J, with 19 bases in the middle. The CDR3 runs to 15 residues. CDR3 protein: CASQQPAAVPYEQYF. CDR3 coding DNA: TGTGCCAGCCAGCAACCGGCGGCGGTCCCCTACGAGCAGTACTTC. The variable domain in full, completed from reference TRBV7-8 and TRBJ2-7, reads GAGVSQSPRYKVAKRGQDVALRCDPISGHVSLFWYQQALGQGPEFLTYFQNEAQLDKSGLPSDRFFAERPEGSVSTLKIQRTQQEDSAVYLCASQQPAAVPYEQYFGPGTRLTVT.

The J gene is TRBJ1-2, the V gene TRBV28; TRBD1 matches 7 bases. The CDR3 consists of 16 residues. The J segment lost 2 bases and the V segment lost 3 bases, leaving 9 bases of the junction unmatched. Germline CDR1 is MDHEN and CDR2 is SYDVKM. In DNA form, the CDR3 reads TGTGCCAGCAGTTTCCTCAGGACAGGAGTAAACTATGGCTACACCTTC. Residues: CASSFLRTGVNYGYTF.

V and J are TRBV19 and TRBJ1-2; 9 bases match TRBD1. The V and J ends lost 6 bases and 5 bases, in that order; junction bases with no gene match: 4. Germline CDR1 is LNHDA and CDR2 is SQIVND (reference sequence). The CDR3 extends over 13 amino acids. CDR3 sequence reads: CASSKQGAYGYTF. The DNA of the CDR3 is TGTGCCAGTAGCAAACAGGGGGCGTATGGCTACACCTTC.

This chain uses TRBV12-3 or TRBV12-4 with TRBJ2-7, with 9 positions matching TRBD1. With V trimmed by 5 bases and J by 5 bases, 4 bases remained unmatched. There are 13 residues in the CDR3. CDR3 protein: CASSQDRGHEQYF. In DNA, the CDR3 is TGTGCCAGCAGTCAGGACAGGGGCCACGAGCAGTACTTC.

The CDR3 protein is CASSPPSQGWVYGYTF. The CDR3 DNA sequence: TGTGCCAGCTCACCACCGAGCCAGGGCTGGGTCTATGGCTACACCTTC. The chain recombines TRBV18 with TRBJ1-2, with a weak D call TRBD1 (5 bases). CDR3 size: 16 residues. CDR1 is KGHSH, CDR2 LQKENI, per germline. Trimming left V 0 bases short and J 4 bases short, with 15 bases between.

The chain is built from TRBV18 and TRBJ1-1; D gene uncertain. Per germline, CDR1 KGHSH and CDR2 LQKENI. This CDR3 spans 14 amino acids. V dropped 4 bases and J dropped 1 base, with 10 bases sitting between them. The CDR3 reads CASSRVEGNTEAFF. Here the CDR3 DNA reads TGTGCCAGCTCACGAGTTGAGGGGAACACTGAAGCTTTCTTT.

The rearrangement uses TRBV6-1 and TRBJ1-1, with 7 positions matching TRBD1. The CDR3 covers 17 residues. Germline CDR1 reads MNHNS; CDR2 reads SASEGT. J gave up 0 bases and V 3 bases, and 10 bases lay outside the gene matches. This chain's CDR3 is CASSDPSGTALNTEAFF. CDR3 nucleotide sequence: TGTGCCAGCAGTGATCCCTCCGGGACAGCCTTGAACACTGAAGCTTTCTTT.

This chain uses TRBV12-3 or TRBV12-4 with TRBJ2-4; no clear D gene. This CDR3 comprises 12 residues. V lost 2 bases and J lost 6, with 5 bases in between. CDR3 amino acids: CASSLSVNIQYF. In DNA form, the CDR3 reads TGTGCCAGCAGTTTAAGCGTAAACATTCAGTACTTC.

In DNA, the CDR3 is TGTGCCAGCAGCCAAGTACGGGGGAGCGGAAACACCATATATTTT. Its translation: CASSQVRGSGNTIYF. The genes are TRBV14 and TRBJ1-3, with a tentative D call TRBD1 (5 bases). The V end was cut by 1 base, the J end by 4 bases, with 11 bases between. Germline V gives CDR1 SGHDN, CDR2 FVKESK. The CDR3 extends over 15 amino acids.

The chain employs TRBV6-6 and TRBJ2-1; 7 nucleotides match TRBD2. V shed 3 bases and J 4 bases; nucleotides not matched to a gene: 3. This CDR3 region has 14 residues. Germline V gives CDR1 MNHNY, CDR2 SVGAGI (reference sequence). Written as DNA, the CDR3 is TGTGCCAGCAGTTATAGAGCGGGGTACAATGAGCAGTTCTTC. This encodes CASSYRAGYNEQFF.

This sequence joins TRBV18 and TRBJ1-1; 7 positions agree with TRBD1. Germline V gene sequence: CDR1 KGHSH, CDR2 LQKENI. The J segment lost 6 bases and the V segment lost 4 bases, leaving 5 bases of the junction unmatched. The CDR3 has 13 amino acids. The CDR3: CASSHVDRAEAFF. CDR3 nucleotide sequence: TGTGCCAGCTCACACGTAGACAGGGCTGAAGCTTTCTTT.